The entry below gives a single T cell receptor (beta chain) sequence along with its context. This specimen comes from a study of blood T cell repertoires in COVID-19. At the level of the study: Acute and convalescent COVID-19 samples came from the United States, Italy and Spain. The cDNA or gDNA used as material had been derived from T cells, B-cell-depleted T cells, or PBMCs.

Original data processing: The assay estimated nucleated cells by amplifying reference gene primers. The data were produced by immunoSEQ multiplex PCR, yet TCRdb's version contains in-frame clones alone and is incomplete. V and J calls and clone size are those listed in that table; D and trimming were worked out from the DNA. The sample lists 65,000 to 90,000 clones, more than 75% occurring once. CDR3 length: 15 amino acids. Trimming cost V 4 bases and J 4 bases; bases outside gene matches: 6. Germline CDR1 KGHDR, CDR2 SFDVKD. This receptor was taken from a man aged 55 to 70 with acute or convalescent COVID-19. The chain links TRBV24-1 to TRBJ2-5; 9 bases are a match to TRBD1. Source material: peripheral blood. The CDR3 bases are TGTGCCACCAGTGACCAGACAGGGGGGGTAGAGACCCAGTACTTC. Protein: CATSDQTGGVETQYF.